Listed below are T cell receptor beta chains from one sample, sequenced in a study of spatial heterogeneity in lung cancer. Via MiXCR, TCRdb re-called the 5' RACE reads, giving one row per CDR3 protein. The data contain 40,000 to 45,000 distinct CDR3 sequences, about 13% of them singletons. The sample consisted of PBMCs, taken at surgery. The receptors here all came from a male donor with early-stage non-small cell lung cancer. Both conserved end residues are part of each CDR3. D genes are given only for firm matches. Clone size is shown for a subset of rows, as once, few, many or a class of expanded clone.

V	J	size	D	DNA	CDR3
TRBV7-8	TRBJ1-4	many	-	TGTGCCAGCAGCCCAGAGCCAAGAGCTAATGAAAAACTGTTTTTT	CASSPEPRANEKLFF
TRBV20-1	TRBJ2-3	-	-	TGCAGTGCTAGAGAGCCGACAGCCCCCGCACCAGATACGCAGTATTTT	CSAREPTAPAPDTQYF
TRBV6-1	TRBJ1-1	-	-	TGTGCCAGCAGTGTGTTCAGGGCTGACGAAGCTTTCTTT	CASSVFRADEAFF
TRBV20-1	TRBJ2-2	many	-	TGCAGTGCTTCAGAGGGCCCCGGGGAGCTGTTTTTT	CSASEGPGELFF
TRBV12-3/TRBV12-4	TRBJ1-1	-	-	TGTGCCAGCAGACCGGTCTATCAGAACACTGAAGCTTTCTTT	CASRPVYQNTEAFF
TRBV20-1	TRBJ2-7	-	TRBD2	TGCAGTGCCAGGAGTGCGACTAGCCAGGCCTACGAGCAGTACTTC	CSARSATSQAYEQYF
TRBV3-1	TRBJ2-1	-	-	TGTGCCAGCAGTGATACAAGGACTCTTTACTACAATGAGCAGTTCTTC	CASSDTRTLYYNEQFF
TRBV9	TRBJ2-2	-	-	TGTGCCAGCAGCGTAGCGAGTAATACCGGGGAGCTGTTTTTT	CASSVASNTGELFF
TRBV10-3	TRBJ2-3	many	-	TGTGCCATAACACAGGGGCGAGGACTATCTCTCACAGATACGCAGTATTTT	CAITQGRGLSLTDTQYF
TRBV28	TRBJ2-1	many	TRBD2	TGTGCCAGCAGTCCACCCGGGCTAGCGGGAGCTAGAGAGCAGTTCTTC	CASSPPGLAGAREQFF
TRBV7-9	TRBJ1-2	-	TRBD1	TGTGCCAGCAGCTTAGGGCAGGGGGCCGGTGGCTACACCTTC	CASSLGQGAGGYTF
TRBV7-9	TRBJ1-2	-	TRBD1	TGTGCCAGCAGCTTAGAGGGACAGGGTGACTATGGCTACACCTTC	CASSLEGQGDYGYTF
TRBV7-8	TRBJ2-2	many	-	TGTGCCAGCAGCTTATCAGCTACCGGGGAGCTGTTTTTT	CASSLSATGELFF
TRBV7-2	TRBJ2-7	few	-	TGTGCCAGCAGCTTATTAGCTCGGGTGCCCTCCTACGAGCAGTACTTC	CASSLLARVPSYEQYF
TRBV3-1	TRBJ1-5	few	-	TGTGCCAGCAGCCAAGACGTGATGCAGCCCCAGCATTTT	CASSQDVMQPQHF
TRBV9	TRBJ2-4	many	-	TGTGCCAGCAGCGTAGACTCCATGTCCAGCAACATTCAGTACTTC	CASSVDSMSSNIQYF
TRBV7-8	TRBJ2-5	-	TRBD2	TGTGCCAGCAGCTTAGTTAGCGGGGAGCGACAAGAGACCCAGTACTTC	CASSLVSGERQETQYF
TRBV10-1	TRBJ2-5	-	TRBD1	TGCGCCAGCAGTGAAGGGGACAGGCCCGAGACCCAGTACTTC	CASSEGDRPETQYF
TRBV20-1	TRBJ1-4	few	-	TGCAGTGCCCTACAAGAAACTAATGAAAAACTGTTTTTT	CSALQETNEKLFF
TRBV2	TRBJ1-2	many	TRBD1	TGTGCCAGCAGTATCGGGACAGTGTATGGCTACACCTTC	CASSIGTVYGYTF
TRBV4-1	TRBJ2-7	few	-	TGCGCCAGCAGCCAAGGGCGGGCCTCACACTACGAGCAGTACTTC	CASSQGRASHYEQYF
TRBV4-3	TRBJ1-5	-	-	TGCGCCAGCAGCCTAAAAGAGGGAATTCAGCCCCAGCATTTT	CASSLKEGIQPQHF
TRBV20-1	TRBJ1-1	many	-	TGCAGTGCCGCATTCATTTGGGGGGGGACTGAAGCTTTCTTT	CSAAFIWGGTEAFF
TRBV9	TRBJ2-2	-	-	TGTGCCAGCAGCGTAGGGGGGTCCTCCCGCACCGGGGAGCTGTTTTTT	CASSVGGSSRTGELFF
TRBV7-2	TRBJ1-6	-	TRBD1	TGTGCCAGCAGCTTAGTTGGCAGCCTCCAGGGGGTTGATTCACCCCTCCACTTT	CASSLVGSLQGVDSPLHF
TRBV7-9	TRBJ2-5	-	TRBD2	TGTGCCAGCAGCTTCGGGAGGTGGGTAGAAGAGACCCAGTACTTC	CASSFGRWVEETQYF
TRBV29-1	TRBJ2-3	many	TRBD2	TGCAGCGTACCGGGACTAGCGGGGGACAATCCGCAGTATTTT	CSVPGLAGDNPQYF
TRBV20-1	TRBJ1-2	-	-	TGCAGTGCTAGAGGAGACAGCCTGAACTATGGCTACACCTTC	CSARGDSLNYGYTF